This TCR beta chain was recorded in a study of T cell repertoires in cytomegalovirus infection. The overall study: Carrying CMV and the relevant HLA type showed in public TCR beta signatures.

CDR1 and CDR2 (germline): LGHNA, YNFKEQ. The CDR3 contains 17 residues. Between the trimmed V and J ends, which lost 0 bases and 1 base, there was a span of 13 bases. Regarding the study as a whole: Summed frequency of public TCR beta families distinguished CMV carriers with the relevant HLA. There were HLA-C-restricted CMV-specific TCR beta clonotypes dominating the ex vivo response.

In TCRdb, the reads were re-called with MiXCR into one record per CDR3 protein. The sample lists 180,000 or so distinct CDR3 sequences; about a sixth were seen once. In this sample, this clonotype turned up once. Its matching antigen is unknown. The chain combines TRBV4-2 with TRBJ2-1; tentative D call: TRBD1 (6 bases). The sequence came from a human donor in good health (CMV status not recorded). Some clones in this sample may be carry-over from other donors' samples. The sequencing sample was made of CD8+ T cells from PBMCs. CDR3 sequence reads: CASSQESLGQSYNEQFF. CDR3 nucleotide sequence: TGTGCCAGCAGCCAAGAAAGTTTAGGACAGTCCTACAATGAGCAGTTCTTC.